This T cell receptor (beta chain) originates from a study of T-cell reconstitution after alpha-beta-depleted transplantation in children. The sample holds a few counts of this clonotype. The antigen is not known. Findings and caveats of the study: A year had passed since transplant, and T-cell counts and diversity by then came mostly from newly produced T cells. Reports say that about two months after transplant, the alpha-beta T cells came out of several hundred graft clones that had expanded. Some patients' high day-60 TCRbeta diversity was attributed to recipient cells surviving conditioning.

Unique molecular identifiers were incorporated when the TCRbeta library was constructed. Each CDR3 protein gets one entry after TCRdb re-called the PCR reads with MiXCR. The table shows 480,000 or so distinct CDR3 sequences, with over 9.5% occurring only once. Per germline, CDR1 LNHDA and CDR2 SQIVND (reference sequence). This CDR3 spans 20 amino acids. The V gene end was trimmed by 4 bases and the J gene end by 3 bases; junction bases not matched to a gene: 17. The material sequenced was PBMCs, taken before TCRalphabeta/CD19-depleted stem cell transplant. This receptor was identified in a child aged 2 to 10 with inherited bone marrow failure, due to receive a stem cell transplant. The genes are TRBV19 and TRBJ2-1; 11 bases agree with TRBD2. CDR3 protein: CASSTRTSGFLSSHYNEQFF. The DNA for the CDR3 is TGTGCCAGTAGTACCAGGACTAGCGGGTTCCTCAGTAGCCACTACAATGAGCAGTTCTTC.